These 26 T cell receptor beta chains were all obtained from the same sample, sequenced in a study of blood T cell repertoires in COVID-19. The method was immunoSEQ multiplex PCR; TCRdb's version includes in-frame clones alone and lacks a portion of them. The table has approximately 93,000 clones, about four fifths seen once. Sequenced material: peripheral blood. The receptor source for this set is a woman older than 75 with acute or convalescent COVID-19.

The gene calls are TRBV4-1 and TRBJ2-5; weak D call: TRBD1 (6 bases). The CDR3 has 16 residues. V was trimmed by 2 bases and J by 2 bases, leaving 15 bases between them. The germline V gene encodes CDR1 MGHRA and CDR2 YSYEKL. The CDR3 DNA sequence: TGCGCCAGCAGCCAACCTGGACAGAGAGATCAAGAGACCCAGTACTTC. Translating it yields CASSQPGQRDQETQYF.

The J gene is TRBJ1-4, the V gene TRBV24-1, with TRBD1 matching 9 bases. Germline V lookup: CDR1 KGHDR, CDR2 SFDVKD. J lost 8 bases, V lost 4 bases, and 4 bases had no gene match. The CDR3 extends over 14 amino acids. The CDR3 region is CATSETGTGEKLFF. As DNA, the CDR3 is TGTGCCACCAGTGAAACCGGGACAGGGGAAAAACTGTTTTTT.

This chain connects TRBV19 to TRBJ1-5, with 9 bases fitting TRBD1. The CDR3 runs to 15 residues. Germline V gives CDR1 LNHDA, CDR2 SQIVND (reference sequence). Trimming removed 0 bases from V and 6 bases from J; junction bases left unmatched: 3. CDR3 nucleotide sequence: TGTGCCAGTAGTATAGATCCGACAGGGGGTCAGCCCCAGCATTTT. Protein sequence: CASSIDPTGGQPQHF.

This clone was observed once. The chain recombines TRBV28 with TRBJ2-5; possibly TRBD2 for D (6 bases). The V gene's germline CDR1 is MDHEN and CDR2 SYDVKM. The CDR3 sequence is 13 residues long. Trimming pared 7 bases from V and 1 base from J, leaving 10 bases between. CDR3 protein: CASTGGSQETQYF. The CDR3 region has the DNA TGTGCCAGCACTGGGGGGTCCCAAGAGACCCAGTACTTC.

V is TRBV7-6 and J is TRBJ1-5; a possible D gene is TRBD1 (6 bases). The germline V gene encodes CDR1 SGHVS and CDR2 FNYEAQ. The CDR3 covers 16 residues. Trimming removed 0 bases at V and 2 bases at J, with 11 bases between. The CDR3 DNA is TGTGCCAGCAGCTTAGCAGGGGGGGTTGGCAATCAGCCCCAGCATTTT. This gives the protein CASSLAGGVGNQPQHF.

This sequence joins TRBV29-1 and TRBJ1-2; D gene uncertain. Per germline, CDR1 SQVTM and CDR2 ANQGSEA. The V end was cut by 1 base, the J end by 4 bases, with 10 bases between. This CDR3 is built from 13 residues. For the CDR3, the DNA is TGCAGCGTTGAAGTCGGTTCCGGCTATGGCTACACCTTC. Encoded protein: CSVEVGSGYGYTF.

In its sample, this clone was seen a few times. Other DNA sequences in the same sample also yield this CDR3. The chain couples TRBV12-3 or TRBV12-4 to TRBJ1-1; D is possibly TRBD1 (5 bases). V was clipped by 1 base and J by 5 bases, with 8 bases between them. The CDR3 contains 13 residues. Written as DNA, the CDR3 is TGTGCCAGCAGTTTAGGGGGGGGGACTGAAGCTTTCTTT. Protein product: CASSLGGGTEAFF.

The J gene is TRBJ2-2, the V gene TRBV5-5, with D possibly TRBD1 on 6 matching bases. This CDR3 contains 14 residues. Per germline, CDR1 SGHKS and CDR2 YYEKEE (reference sequence). V gave up 2 bases and J gave up 2 bases, with 7 bases separating them. The CDR3 nucleotides are TGTGCCAGCAGCTTACAGGGTAACACCGGGGAGCTGTTTTTT. Its protein is CASSLQGNTGELFF.

The chain is built from TRBV5-4 and TRBJ1-1, with no clear D. The length of the CDR3 is 12 residues. CDR1 and CDR2 from the germline V gene are SGHNT and YYREEE (reference sequence). With 3 bases removed from V and 0 bases from J, the gap between germline ends came to 3 bases. The CDR3 here is CASSSVNTEAFF. The CDR3, as DNA: TGTGCCAGCAGCTCTGTGAACACTGAAGCTTTCTTT.

The chain carries TRBV10-3 and TRBJ1-2, with TRBD1 identical over 8 bases. From germline, CDR1 is ENHRY and CDR2 SYGVKD. After removal of 8 bases from V and 7 bases from J, the junction contained 9 bases not matched to a gene. The CDR3 consists of 13 residues. CDR3 in amino acids: CAISGTGTSGYTF. Here the CDR3 DNA reads TGTGCCATCTCCGGGACAGGAACTTCTGGCTACACCTTC.

Notes on this clone: Other DNA sequences in the same sample also yield this CDR3. The chain has TRBV3-1 (or the pseudogene TRBV3-2) and TRBJ1-5; D unresolved. The CDR3 consists of 13 residues. Trimming took 1 base from V and 6 from J, leaving 7 bases between them. Per the germline V gene, CDR1 is LGHDT and CDR2 is YNNKEL (reference sequence). CDR3 residues: CASSQGGGQPQHF. In DNA form, the CDR3 reads TGTGCCAGCAGCCAAGGAGGTGGTCAGCCCCAGCATTTT.

CDR3 coding DNA: TGTGCCCGATCGAGCTCCTATAATTCACCCCTCCACTTT. It yields the protein CARSSSYNSPLHF. V is TRBV30 and J is TRBJ1-6; D is ambiguous. Germline CDR1 reads GTSNPN; CDR2 reads SVGIG (reference sequence). Trimming left V 8 bases short and J 0 bases short, with 8 bases between. This CDR3 contains 13 residues.

The chain uses TRBV4-2 and TRBJ2-2, with TRBD2 matching 8 bases. V shed 4 bases, J shed 1 base, and the junction held 11 bases outside the gene matches. This CDR3 contains 18 residues. Germline assignment: CDR1 LGHNA and CDR2 YNFKEQ. CDR3 bases: TGTGCCAGCAGCCCAACTACGGGAGGGCCCAGGAACACCGGGGAGCTGTTTTTT. It specifies CASSPTTGGPRNTGELFF.

This rearrangement joins TRBV6-2 or TRBV6-3 to TRBJ1-2; TRBD1 aligns across 7 bases. The trim removed 6 bases at V and 2 bases at J, leaving 6 bases unmatched. The CDR3 is 14 amino acids. Germline V gives CDR1 MNHEY, CDR2 SVGEGT. CDR3 sequence: CASSTRGSNYGYTF. For the CDR3, the DNA is TGTGCCAGCAGCACCAGGGGGTCCAACTATGGCTACACCTTC.

A few counts support this clone. This chain connects TRBV18 to TRBJ1-2, with 7 positions matching TRBD1. The germline V gene has CDR1 KGHSH and CDR2 LQKENI. Trimming cost V 3 bases and J 7 bases; bases outside gene matches: 2. The CDR3 extends over 12 amino acids. CDR3 in amino acids: CASSPRQGGYTF. The DNA of the CDR3 is TGTGCCAGCTCACCCCGACAGGGTGGCTACACCTTC. Full variable domain (outside the CDR3, taken from reference TRBV18 and TRBJ1-2): NAGVMQNPRHLVRRRGQEARLRCSPMKGHSHVYWYRQLPEEGLKFMVYLQKENIIDESGMPKERFSAEFPKEGPSILRIQQVVRGDSAAYFCASSPRQGGYTFGSGTRLTVV.

The rearrangement links TRBV28 to TRBJ2-7; tentative D call: TRBD2 (6 bases). Trimming removed 6 bases from V and 2 bases from J, with 17 bases in between. Germline V CDR1 and CDR2: MDHEN, SYDVKM. The CDR3 is 15 residues long. The CDR3 spells CASSPRGEVPYEQYF. CDR3 coding DNA: TGTGCCAGCAGCCCTCGAGGGGAGGTGCCCTACGAGCAGTACTTC.

The genes are TRBV19 and TRBJ2-3, with TRBD2 matching 10 bases. V shed 6 bases, J shed 0 bases, and the junction held 9 bases outside the gene matches. There are 17 residues in the CDR3. Germline-derived CDR1 and CDR2 are LNHDA and SQIVND (reference sequence). CDR3 bases: TGTGCCAGTAGCCCGGGACTAGCGCCGAGTAGCACAGATACGCAGTATTTT. As protein: CASSPGLAPSSTDTQYF.

The CDR3 reads CASSSRQSSYNSPLHF. For the CDR3, the DNA is TGCGCCAGCAGTTCCAGACAGAGCTCCTATAATTCACCCCTCCACTTT. V is TRBV5-1 and J is TRBJ1-6, with D possibly being TRBD1 (5 bases). Germline V CDR1 and CDR2: SGHRS, YFSETQ. The CDR3 consists of 16 residues. Trimming cost V 5 bases and J 0 bases, with 12 bases left between them.

This clone was found a few times. The V gene is TRBV30, the J gene TRBJ2-3; 8 nucleotides line up with TRBD2. The CDR3 covers 16 residues. Trimming took 0 bases from V and 6 from J; bases not matched to a gene: 11. Germline V gives CDR1 GTSNPN, CDR2 SVGIG (reference sequence). The CDR3 loop reads CAWSVWNSGIKDTQYF. CDR3 sequence (DNA): TGTGCCTGGAGTGTATGGAATAGCGGGATTAAGGATACGCAGTATTTT.

This chain uses TRBV25-1 with TRBJ1-2, with 7 bases aligning to TRBD1. The CDR3 contains 14 residues. Germline V lookup: CDR1 MGHDK, CDR2 SYGVNS. V shed 2 bases and J 4 bases; nucleotides not matched to a gene: 4. This CDR3 is CASSEADRFYGYTF. CDR3 nucleotide sequence: TGTGCCAGCAGTGAAGCGGACAGGTTCTATGGCTACACCTTC.

The rearrangement uses TRBV9 and TRBJ2-1; possibly TRBD2 for D (6 bases). CDR1 and CDR2 from the germline V gene are SGDLS and YYNGEE. The length of the CDR3 is 13 residues. Deletions cut 0 bases from V and 6 bases from J, with 7 bases between. CDR3 in DNA: TGTGCCAGCAGCGTAGACGGGAGCAATGAGCAGTTCTTC. Encoded protein: CASSVDGSNEQFF.

This chain uses TRBV6-2 or TRBV6-3 with TRBJ2-2; 14 bases match TRBD2. Germline V gene lookup returns CDR1 MNHEY and CDR2 SVGEGT. The CDR3 consists of 17 residues. The J segment lost 3 bases and the V segment lost 6 bases, leaving 6 bases of the junction unmatched. CDR3 amino acids: CASSPPGLAGDTGELFF. CDR3 coding DNA: TGTGCCAGCAGCCCCCCGGGACTAGCGGGAGACACCGGGGAGCTGTTTTTT.

The chain employs TRBV4-1 and TRBJ2-5; 12 nucleotides line up with TRBD2. The V and J ends lost 3 bases and 5 bases, in that order; junction bases with no gene match: 7. Germline-derived CDR1 and CDR2 are MGHRA and YSYEKL. The CDR3 is made up of 16 amino acids. CDR3: CASSQRLAGARETQYF. DNA of the CDR3: TGCGCCAGCAGCCAGAGACTAGCGGGAGCGCGGGAGACCCAGTACTTC.

The rearrangement uses TRBV5-4 and TRBJ1-2; D ambiguous. Trimming left V 0 bases short and J 8 bases short, with 20 bases between. The CDR3 is made up of 16 amino acids. CDR1 and CDR2 from the germline V gene are SGHNT and YYREEE (reference sequence). The CDR3 region is CASSLGLLGRNPGYTF. The CDR3 DNA reads TGTGCCAGCAGCTTGGGACTCTTAGGTCGGAACCCCGGCTACACCTTC.

The chain carries TRBV19 and TRBJ2-4; 8 bases match TRBD1. CDR3 size: 13 residues. The germline gives CDR1 LNHDA, CDR2 SQIVND (reference sequence). Trimming removed 5 bases from V and 7 bases from J; junction bases left unmatched: 4. The CDR3 DNA reads TGTGCCAGTAGTGGGCAGGGGGCGAACATTCAGTACTTC. Protein sequence: CASSGQGANIQYF.

This clone was found many times. CDR3 sequence: CASSSTALPAYNEQFF. The CDR3 bases are TGTGCCAGCAGCTCGACAGCACTACCGGCCTACAATGAGCAGTTCTTC. This chain uses TRBV5-6 with TRBJ2-1; TRBD1 is a possible D gene (5 bases). The CDR3 contains 16 residues. CDR1 is SGHDT and CDR2 is YYEEEE in the germline V gene. V was shortened by 3 bases and J by 2 bases, with 15 bases between the two germline ends.